This T cell receptor (beta chain) originates from a study of blood T cell repertoires in COVID-19. Study background: Collection of acute and convalescent COVID-19 samples took place in the United States, Italy and Spain.

The participants were between roughly 18 and 100 years old and came from some 23 US areas. Symptom resolution, clearance, or two negative PCRs marked donors in Cohort 3 as recovered. Measured with immunoSEQ multiplex PCR; TCRdb has only the in-frame clones, and not every one. The sample consists of around 500,000 clones, 88% of them appearing once. This sequence originates from a woman between 40 and 55 years old who had recovered from COVID-19. The sample consisted of PBMCs or T cells enriched from blood (not recorded which).

The DNA of the CDR3 is TGTGCCGTTGAAAAGGGGGCAGGAGCTTTCTTT. Translated, it gives CAVEKGAGAFF. The V gene is TRBV19, the J gene TRBJ1-1, with 7 positions matching TRBD1. V was clipped by 11 bases and J by 10 bases; unmatched bases: 10. The CDR3 has 11 residues. Germline CDR1 and CDR2: LNHDA and SQIVND (reference sequence).